There are many counts of the clone carrying this TCR beta chain. Antigen unknown. The sample belongs to a study of T cells after yellow fever vaccination. General study findings and limits: After the booster, approximately 96% of CD4 and more than 75% of CD8 primary-response clones were re-detected. Weaker, the secondary response peaked sooner, at day 5 versus 15. Only a minor proportion of clonotypes was detected across both CD4 and CD8 compartments.

5'RACE template switching added a universal primer site and UMIs to TCR cDNA. Using its own MiXCR run on the 5' RACE reads, TCRdb lists one record per CDR3 protein. The sample includes about 120,000 distinct CDR3 sequences, about 6.8% of them seen just once. Germline V gene lookup returns CDR1 MNHEY and CDR2 SVGAGI. J was trimmed by 4 bases and V by 4 bases; bases with no gene match: 12. The CDR3 runs to 17 residues. The specimen was CD4+ T cells sorted from PBMCs, collected roughly seven weeks after the first yellow fever vaccination. The TCR originated in a man between 18 and 35 years old who received the YFV17D yellow fever vaccine. The chain couples TRBV6-5 to TRBJ2-5, with 10 bases fitting TRBD1. CDR3 region: CASSSQGQGRVAETQYF. DNA for the CDR3: TGTGCCAGCAGTTCCCAGGGACAGGGGAGAGTCGCAGAGACCCAGTACTTC.